These T cell receptor beta chains were read from a single sample in a study of T-cell memory formation after mild COVID-19. MiXCR, applied by TCRdb to the 5' RACE reads, yields one record per CDR3 protein. The top ten hold just over 2% of the sample, which has approximately 200,000 distinct CDR3 sequences, 16% seen once. The sequenced sample consisted of PBMCs or a T cell subset sorted from them (not recorded which). The receptors shown here come from an adult woman who had mild COVID-19 (a few samples of this study predate the infection). Cell type and time point are not known. The conserved cysteine and the conserved F or W are not part of the CDR3 here.

j_gene: TRBJ2-3
v_gene: TRBV3-1
CDR3aa: ASSRGPTDTQY

j_gene: TRBJ2-6
v_gene: TRBV9
CDR3aa: ASSVRAGGLAPGANVLT

j_gene: TRBJ1-1
v_gene: TRBV7-2
CDR3aa: ASSPPGLREAF

j_gene: TRBJ2-7
v_gene: TRBV15
CDR3aa: ATSRDRGASGVGEQY

j_gene: TRBJ2-5
v_gene: TRBV7-3
CDR3aa: ASSLGGAGTETQY

j_gene: TRBJ2-5
v_gene: TRBV5-1
CDR3aa: ASSFSTGETQY

j_gene: TRBJ2-1
v_gene: TRBV3-1
CDR3aa: ASSPSITGGMF

j_gene: TRBJ2-1
v_gene: TRBV4-2
CDR3aa: ASSRERGPYNEQF

j_gene: TRBJ1-2
v_gene: TRBV3-1
CDR3aa: ASSQVTGGYT

j_gene: TRBJ2-1
v_gene: TRBV12-3/TRBV12-4
CDR3aa: ASSFGKGQF

j_gene: TRBJ1-6
v_gene: TRBV20-1
CDR3aa: SASRDSNSPLH

j_gene: TRBJ2-1
v_gene: TRBV12-3/TRBV12-4
CDR3aa: ASSRGTSEGNEQF

j_gene: TRBJ2-2
v_gene: TRBV4-2
CDR3aa: ASSRTGGTGELF

j_gene: TRBJ2-5
v_gene: TRBV20-1
CDR3aa: SAHDFRGETQY

j_gene: TRBJ2-5
v_gene: TRBV7-9
CDR3aa: ASSPSQGSGETQY

j_gene: TRBJ1-4
v_gene: TRBV12-3/TRBV12-4
CDR3aa: ASSLEGTGQKLF

j_gene: TRBJ2-5
v_gene: TRBV5-5
CDR3aa: ASSTGEAQETQY

j_gene: TRBJ1-1
v_gene: TRBV5-1
CDR3aa: ASSFRWNTEAF

j_gene: TRBJ1-1
v_gene: TRBV4-1
CDR3aa: ASSRDRAAEAF

j_gene: TRBJ2-2
v_gene: TRBV23-1
CDR3aa: ASSPQRRDDFANTGELF

j_gene: TRBJ2-2
v_gene: TRBV5-1
CDR3aa: ASSLAGTRNTGELF